This T cell receptor beta chain was found in a study of breast tumors, draining lymph nodes, adjacent tissues. TCRdb ran MiXCR on the multiplex PCR reads and lists one entry per CDR3 protein. Found here are 84,000 or so distinct CDR3 sequences, approximately 28% of them singletons; the top ten hold over 8%. Broader study findings: Data only fit, rather than demonstrated, lymph node origin of most tumor T cells. Data fit most tumor T cells coming from lymph node, expanding in tumor.

For this clonotype: What it binds is not known.

Breast cancer patients provided tissue from their axillary draining lymph nodes. The CDR3 length is 13 residues. Trimming cost V 3 bases and J 10 bases, with 13 bases left between them. CDR1 is ENHRY and CDR2 is SYGVKD in the germline V gene. The sample comprised axillary lymph node tissue. The receptor comes from a female donor with breast cancer. Some clones in this sample may be carry-over from other donors' samples. The gene calls are TRBV10-3 and TRBJ1-5; possibly TRBD1 for D (6 bases). The chain's CDR3 is CAISEGGRQPQHF. For the CDR3, the DNA is TGTGCCATCAGTGAAGGGGGGCGTCAACCCCAGCATTTT.